This TCR beta chain was found in a study of T cell responses to AZD1222 COVID-19 vaccine. The wider study: Some second doses came at about 4 weeks and others at about 12 weeks; these were pooled.

A word on this clone: Its cognate antigen is unknown.

Some clones are missing from TCRdb's copy, which holds only in-frame ones; the method was immunoSEQ multiplex PCR. The sample shows around 100,000 clones, 70% to 90% of them seen only once. V was pared by 2 bases and J by 3 bases, with 0 bases of the junction left unmatched. The V gene's germline CDR1 is LNHDA and CDR2 SQIVND (reference sequence). The CDR3 extends over 14 amino acids. General study findings and limits: Mostly white British, mostly female donors; authors suggested clonal diversity may be underestimated. Baseline antibody screening turned up just 6 or 7 seropositive AZD1222 recipients. Spike as a whole was targeted by vaccine-associated CD4 TCRs, dominant at 160-218 and 743-854.

The sequence was obtained from an adult in good health. The rearrangement joins TRBV19 to TRBJ2-4, with 8 bases identical to TRBD1. The material was peripheral blood, obtained on day 0 of AZD1222 vaccination. The CDR3 sequence: CASSITGGKNIQYF. The DNA of the CDR3 is TGTGCCAGTAGTATAACAGGGGGCAAAAACATTCAGTACTTC.